A selection of T cell receptor beta chains follows, all from one sample in a study of control samples from healthy donors and cancer patients. Produced via immunoSEQ multiplex PCR; TCRdb's table is partial and in-frame only. The sample lists roughly 150,000 clones; 80% to 95% were seen once. Source material: blood. These receptors all stem from a young man in good health. Both conserved end residues are part of each CDR3. Some rows mark clone size as missing; the rest say once, few, many or name a class of expanded clone.

TRBV7-9	.	16	CASSVPGQYSGNTIYF
TRBV9	.	15	CASSETGTTNYGYTF
TRBV5-4	.	15	CASSTWGEGNQPQHF
TRBV30	.	14	CAWSTGSPNSIQYF
TRBV3-1/TRBV3-2	.	15	CASSQNPGPNQPQHF
TRBV30	.	13	CAWSLHGTYEQYF
TRBV24-1	.	13	CATSDTWGGEAFF
TRBV5-5	.	14	CASTLKTRDTEAFF
TRBV4-1	.	14	CASSQTVSLETQYF
TRBV19	.	12	CASRGGVDTQYF
TRBV28	.	18	CASTDWISGRYSGNTIYF
TRBV21-1	.	14	CASSKEGGGTEAFF
TRBV6-1	.	15	CASSEYLLRGETQYF
TRBV5-1	once	16	CASSFGQLASTDTQYF
TRBV3-1/TRBV3-2	.	16	CASSQDTRGFQETQYF
TRBV10-1	.	14	CASSVGSHNSPLHF
TRBV10-3	.	15	CAISESPGRGGELFF
TRBV28	.	14	CASSSPTGFGKLFF
TRBV19	.	19	CASSIDPLFSGGPVNEQFF
TRBV19	few	15	CASRGTGVDTGELFF
TRBV2	.	17	CASSEGFGGWNTGELFF
TRBV6-5	few	13	CASSSPSPPVTYF
TRBV28	.	16	CASSSPGQGGWETQYF
TRBV6-5	.	12	CAKPVDRGELFF
TRBV19	.	15	CASRQIPTGPTEAFF
TRBV4-3	.	14	CASSQDRAAETQYF
TRBV9	.	16	CASSATGTNSGNTIYF
TRBV14	.	15	CASSLLTGPYNIQYF